This T cell receptor (beta chain) was documented in a study of neurological immune-mediated disorders. Study-wide results and caveats: Because no CDR3 amino acid sequences were shared across subjects by expanded clones, private repertoires were suggested in all groups.

Trimming cost V 3 bases and J 2 bases, with 11 bases left between them. The CDR3 consists of 14 residues. Germline V gives CDR1 KGHSH, CDR2 LQKENI. Sample time point: longitudinal time-point 3. For the unsorted libraries, 2 million PBMCs stored at -80 C served as input. This clonotype showed up many times. Its antigen remains unidentified. Using its own MiXCR run on the 5' RACE reads, TCRdb lists one record per CDR3 protein. The top ten hold about an eighth of the sample, which has 40,000 or so distinct CDR3 sequences, about 13% seen once. Material: PBMCs. The TCR was taken from a man between 25 and 39 years old in good health. The chain uses TRBV18 and TRBJ2-7, with D maybe TRBD2 (5 bases). The CDR3 reads CASSPGVPAYEQYF. DNA for the CDR3: TGTGCCAGCTCACCGGGAGTTCCGGCCTACGAGCAGTACTTC.